The next 29 T cell receptor beta chains were all read from a single sample in a study of blood T cell repertoires in COVID-19 (TCRdb year 2020). Libraries were built with the immunoSEQ multiplex PCR assay. TCRdb carries this immuneACCESS record with in-frame sequences only. Its versions omit some clonotypes, under half of them owing to an unresolved V gene in the studies checked, with the rest unexplained. The sample table shows roughly 500,000 clones, and approximately 88% are seen once. The leading ten clones occupy 1.8% of the sample. The sequenced sample consisted of PBMCs or T cells enriched from blood (not recorded which). The origin of the receptors is a woman aged 40 to 49 who had recovered from COVID-19.

The chain links TRBV6-5 to TRBJ2-3, with TRBD1 matching 8 bases. This CDR3 has 15 amino acids. Germline V CDR1 and CDR2: MNHEY, SVGAGI. Losses at the gene ends were 6 bases for V and 0 bases for J; bases not matched to a gene: 5. CDR3 coding DNA: TGTGCCAGCAGCTTCCGGGACAGGAGCACAGATACGCAGTATTTT. Encoded protein: CASSFRDRSTDTQYF.

V gene TRBV27 combines with J gene TRBJ2-1; tentative D call: TRBD1 (6 bases). CDR1 and CDR2 from the germline V gene are MNHEY and SMNVEV (reference sequence). The V and J ends lost 3 bases and 5 bases respectively, with 11 bases between them. The CDR3 runs 14 residues. The CDR3 DNA follows: TGTGCCAGCAGTTTTCTGGGGGCCCACAATGAGCAGTTCTTC. It codes for CASSFLGAHNEQFF.

The rearrangement uses TRBV6-2 or TRBV6-3 and TRBJ2-1; 7 bases map to TRBD2. Trimming removed 4 bases from V and 3 bases from J; junction bases left unmatched: 6. Germline CDR1 MNHEY, CDR2 SVGEGT. CDR3 length equals 15 residues. The CDR3 nucleotides read TGTGCCAGCAGTTTACTAGCGAGATTCTACAATGAGCAGTTCTTC. Translating it yields CASSLLARFYNEQFF.

This clone was seen only a few times. The J gene is TRBJ1-1, the V gene TRBV7-8; D might be TRBD1 (6 bases). The V and J ends lost 6 bases and 3 bases respectively, with 11 bases between them. From germline, CDR1 is SGHVS and CDR2 FQNEAQ. The CDR3 covers 13 residues. CDR3 nucleotide sequence: TGTGCCAGCAGACGGACAGCCTACACTGAAGCTTTCTTT. Its protein is CASRRTAYTEAFF.

This clone was counted a single time. The genes are TRBV5-1 and TRBJ2-7; 8 bases align to TRBD2. The CDR3 extends over 18 amino acids. Trimming cost V 2 bases and J 4 bases; bases outside gene matches: 17. Germline assignment: CDR1 SGHRS and CDR2 YFSETQ. DNA of the CDR3: TGCGCCAGCAGCTTTGGGAGTTCTTTCGGGAGGGACGTTTACGAGCAGTACTTC. It is translated as CASSFGSSFGRDVYEQYF.

CDR3 sequence (DNA): TGCGCCAGCAGCCAGGGCAGGACTCCGACGAACACCGGGGAGCTGTTTTTT. Protein sequence: CASSQGRTPTNTGELFF. The chain is built from TRBV4-1 and TRBJ2-2, with D perhaps matching TRBD2 (5 bases). Trimming removed 3 bases at V and 0 bases at J, with 14 bases between. Germline lookup yields CDR1 MGHRA and CDR2 YSYEKL. The CDR3 has 17 residues.

The chain has TRBV5-1 and TRBJ1-2; TRBD1 agrees at 12 bases. CDR1 SGHRS and CDR2 YFSETQ come from the germline V gene. J gave up 4 bases and V 8 bases, and 12 bases lay outside the gene matches. This CDR3 has 16 amino acids. The chain's CDR3 is CASGPGQGAPGYGYTF. In nucleotides, the CDR3 is TGCGCCAGTGGTCCGGGACAGGGGGCGCCCGGCTATGGCTACACCTTC.

This CDR3 is CASSPPSGAYNEQFF. The CDR3 nucleotides are TGTGCCAGCAGCCCCCCGAGCGGGGCCTACAATGAGCAGTTCTTC. The V gene is TRBV5-4, the J gene TRBJ2-1; 7 bases fit TRBD2. CDR3 length equals 15 residues. After removal of 4 bases from V and 2 bases from J, the junction contained 6 bases not matched to a gene. Germline V gives CDR1 SGHNT, CDR2 YYREEE (reference sequence).

The sample holds one count of this clone. The CDR3 sequence: CASSNVKGDRILNTQYF. CDR3 nucleotides: TGTGCCAGCTCTAACGTCAAGGGAGACAGGATCCTGAATACGCAGTATTTT. The chain is built from TRBV28 and TRBJ2-3, with a weak D call TRBD1 (6 bases). From germline, CDR1 is MDHEN and CDR2 SYDVKM. V was trimmed by 8 bases and J by 7 bases, leaving 28 bases between them. This CDR3 comprises 17 residues.

V usage is TRBV27 and J usage is TRBJ1-2; D gene uncertain. V lost 2 bases and J lost 0, with 4 bases in between. Germline V gene lookup returns CDR1 MNHEY and CDR2 SMNVEV (reference sequence). The CDR3 has 13 amino acids. CDR3 in amino acids: CASSLQANYGYTF. For the CDR3, the DNA is TGTGCCAGCAGTTTACAGGCTAACTATGGCTACACCTTC.

The rearrangement uses TRBV12-3 or TRBV12-4 and TRBJ1-5, with 7 bases identical to TRBD1. The V segment lost 5 bases and the J segment 7 bases; nucleotides outside the gene matches: 5. This CDR3 spans 13 amino acids. In DNA form, the CDR3 reads TGTGCCAGCAGTCCAGGGGGAGGACAGCCCCAGCATTTT. Encoded protein: CASSPGGGQPQHF.

The chain links TRBV18 to TRBJ2-6, with D perhaps TRBD1 (6 bases). Trimming stripped 0 bases from V and 0 bases from J, with 15 bases between. Per germline, CDR1 KGHSH and CDR2 LQKENI. The CDR3 has 19 amino acids. In nucleotides, the CDR3 is TGTGCCAGCTCACCACCGGGACAACTCTTACTCTCTGGGGCCAACGTCCTGACTTTC. Translation: CASSPPGQLLLSGANVLTF.

This chain joins TRBV5-4 and TRBJ1-2; D ambiguous. Trimming removed 4 bases at V and 4 bases at J, with 14 bases between. This CDR3 is 14 amino acids long. The germline gives CDR1 SGHNT, CDR2 YYREEE (reference sequence). The CDR3 is CASSQDGTTYGYTF. CDR3 bases: TGTGCCAGCAGCCAAGACGGCACTACCTATGGCTACACCTTC.

This CDR3 is CASSQVFPGGTSYNEQFF. For the CDR3, the DNA is TGCGCCAGCAGCCAAGTCTTTCCCGGGGGGACCTCCTACAATGAGCAGTTCTTC. This chain joins TRBV4-1 and TRBJ2-1; 7 nucleotides line up with TRBD2. The CDR3 contains 18 residues. J gave up 0 bases and V 1 base, and 9 bases lay outside the gene matches. From germline, CDR1 is MGHRA and CDR2 YSYEKL.

The rearrangement uses TRBV7-8 and TRBJ2-2; D is possibly TRBD2 (6 bases). This CDR3 comprises 19 residues. Trimming stripped 5 bases from V and 5 bases from J, with 27 bases between. Germline loops: CDR1 SGHVS, CDR2 FQNEAQ. The CDR3 nucleotides read TGTGCCAGCAGCCCATTTATGCCCTCGCGGGGAGAAAGGACCGGGGAGCTGTTTTTT. This encodes CASSPFMPSRGERTGELFF.

V usage is TRBV10-1 and J usage is TRBJ2-1; 9 bases align to TRBD2. The germline V gene encodes CDR1 WNHNN and CDR2 SYGVQD (reference sequence). CDR3 length equals 15 residues. Unmatched junction bases numbered 11, after V lost 7 bases and J lost 7 bases. CDR3 sequence (DNA): TGCGCCAGCAATGCGGGAGGGCCCTCGGAGAATGAGCAGTTCTTC. Encoded protein: CASNAGGPSENEQFF.

V and J are TRBV27 and TRBJ1-2; D is possibly TRBD1 (5 bases). The germline V gene encodes CDR1 MNHEY and CDR2 SMNVEV (reference sequence). V lost 2 bases and J lost 3, with 13 bases in between. CDR3 size: 15 residues. The CDR3 region is CASSLRAGTYYGYTF. Written as DNA, the CDR3 is TGTGCCAGCAGTTTAAGGGCAGGGACTTACTATGGCTACACCTTC.

The CDR3 nucleotides are TGCAGCGTCCCCTCTGTGGGCGGGACTGAAGCTTTCTTT. It encodes CSVPSVGGTEAFF. V and J are TRBV29-1 and TRBJ1-1, with D unresolved. Between the trimmed V and J ends, which lost 6 bases and 5 bases, there was a span of 16 bases. Germline CDR1 SQVTM, CDR2 ANQGSEA. The CDR3 loop spans 13 amino acids. Based on the CDR3 plus reference TRBV29-1 and TRBJ1-1, the full variable domain is SAVISQKPSRDICQRGTSLTIQCQVDSQVTMMFWYRQQPGQSLTLIATANQGSEATYESGFVIDKFPISRPNLTFSTLTVSNMSPEDSSIYLCSVPSVGGTEAFFGQGTRLTVV.

This CDR3 reads CASSQEGQGANSEQFF. The DNA for the CDR3 is TGTGCCAGCAGCCAAGAAGGGCAGGGGGCAAACAGTGAGCAGTTCTTC. This chain joins TRBV3-1 (or the pseudogene TRBV3-2) and TRBJ2-1; 8 bases map to TRBD1. Unmatched junction bases numbered 10, after V lost 0 bases and J lost 9 bases. Per germline, CDR1 LGHDT and CDR2 YNNKEL (reference sequence). The CDR3 runs to 16 residues.

This chain uses TRBV27 with TRBJ2-6, with TRBD1 matching 8 bases. The V gene end was trimmed by 6 bases and the J gene end by 2 bases; junction bases not matched to a gene: 6. The CDR3 has 16 amino acids. Germline loops: CDR1 MNHEY, CDR2 SMNVEV (reference sequence). As DNA, the CDR3 is TGTGCCAGCAGCCGCGCCAGGGGGCCTGGGGCCAACGTCCTGACTTTC. Its translation: CASSRARGPGANVLTF.

This chain uses TRBV30 with TRBJ2-7; perhaps TRBD2 as D (6 bases). Germline V gene sequence: CDR1 GTSNPN, CDR2 SVGIG (reference sequence). The V gene lost 3 bases and the J gene lost 3 bases, with 15 bases spanning the gap. The CDR3 extends over 14 amino acids. DNA for the CDR3: TGTGCCTGGAGGGACACGGGAGCCAACTACGAGCAGTACTTC. Its translation: CAWRDTGANYEQYF.

This clone has just one count. The chain links TRBV19 to TRBJ2-7, with 7 bases aligning to TRBD2. The CDR3 extends over 14 amino acids. V lost 5 bases to trimming and J lost 0 bases; unmatched junction nucleotides: 4. Germline loops: CDR1 LNHDA, CDR2 SQIVND (reference sequence). CDR3 sequence: CASSSRGSSYEQYF. For the CDR3, the DNA is TGTGCCAGTAGTTCCCGCGGGAGCTCCTACGAGCAGTACTTC.

The chain has TRBV5-4 and TRBJ1-1; 8 bases agree with TRBD1. J was trimmed by 0 bases and V by 7 bases; bases with no gene match: 8. The CDR3 has 15 residues. Per germline, CDR1 SGHNT and CDR2 YYREEE (reference sequence). The DNA for the CDR3 is TGTGCCAGCCGGCAGGGGGCTGAGGTGAACACTGAAGCTTTCTTT. Protein sequence: CASRQGAEVNTEAFF.

The V call is TRBV18, the J call TRBJ1-3; possibly TRBD1 for D (5 bases). Germline V gene data show CDR1 as KGHSH and CDR2 as LQKENI. V was clipped by 3 bases and J by 1 base, with 16 bases between them. CDR3 size: 17 residues. The CDR3, as DNA: TGTGCCAGCTCACCCCCATCGCGGGGGGTATCTGGAAACACCATATATTTT. It codes for CASSPPSRGVSGNTIYF.

The CDR3 region has the DNA TGCGCCAGCAGTGAGGGACTAGTCTACGAGCAGTACTTC. This gives the protein CASSEGLVYEQYF. This sequence joins TRBV10-1 and TRBJ2-7; 7 nucleotides agree with TRBD2. Germline V gene data show CDR1 as WNHNN and CDR2 as SYGVQD (reference sequence). The CDR3 is 13 amino acids. With V trimmed by 2 bases and J by 3 bases, 1 base remained unmatched.

V usage is TRBV27 and J usage is TRBJ2-7; possibly TRBD2 for D (6 bases). The CDR3 spans 16 residues. V was pared by 5 bases and J by 0 bases, with 17 bases between. CDR1 is MNHEY, CDR2 SMNVEV, per germline (reference sequence). The CDR3 here is CASSPWDSQSSYEQYF. CDR3 coding DNA: TGTGCCAGCAGTCCCTGGGACTCCCAGAGCTCCTACGAGCAGTACTTC.

The chain combines TRBV3-1 (or the pseudogene TRBV3-2) with TRBJ2-1; TRBD2 matches 14 bases. CDR3 length: 21 residues. CDR1 and CDR2 from the germline V gene are LGHDT and YNNKEL (reference sequence). V was pared by 4 bases and J by 1 base, with 15 bases of the junction left unmatched. The CDR3 sequence is CASSPKEGWTSGRYSYNEQFF. The CDR3, as DNA: TGTGCCAGCAGCCCCAAAGAGGGGTGGACTAGCGGGAGGTATTCCTACAATGAGCAGTTCTTC.

V and J are TRBV6-1 and TRBJ2-3; D is uncertain. Germline CDR1 MNHNS, CDR2 SASEGT. The CDR3 extends over 14 amino acids. V dropped 2 bases and J dropped 3 bases, with 9 bases sitting between them. CDR3 sequence reads: CASSERSWTDTQYF. CDR3 sequence (DNA): TGTGCCAGCAGTGAACGGAGTTGGACAGATACGCAGTATTTT.

The rearrangement uses TRBV29-1 and TRBJ2-1; TRBD2 matches 9 bases. Germline V gene sequence: CDR1 SQVTM, CDR2 ANQGSEA. Losses at the gene ends were 3 bases for V and 10 bases for J; bases not matched to a gene: 4. The CDR3 consists of 12 residues. In nucleotides, the CDR3 is TGCAGCGTTGAGGGACTAGCTGGAGAGCAGTTCTTC. Translating gives CSVEGLAGEQFF.